This T cell receptor beta chain comes out of a study of low-dose radiotherapy and immunotherapy resistance in tumors. Study details: With fractions of 0.5 Gy given every 2 weeks, Cohort 1 accumulated a total of 6.5 Gy. The study administered intravenous cyclophosphamide at 200 mg/m2 every two weeks, one day ahead of radiation and immunotherapy. Treatment of Cohort 2 consisted of 1 Gy per fraction every two weeks, amounting to 13 Gy over 26 weeks.

For this clonotype: The likely explanation is a read error, given a far larger clone one base away.

Germline CDR1 DFQATT, CDR2 SNEGSKA (reference sequence). V was pared by 3 bases and J by 7 bases, with 16 bases between. This CDR3 spans 13 amino acids. Alpha- and beta-chain coverage of first-strand cDNA came from TRAV- and TRBV-specific primers. TCRs were put through 20 PCR cycles of amplification with Phusion. A constant-region primer and the V-primer adapter served as the primer pair. TCRdb analysed the reads with MiXCR anew, one entry per CDR3 protein. The table shows tens of thousands of distinct CDR3 sequences, with around 27% occurring only once. The time point is: before trial treatment. Eligible patients had advanced solid tumors lacking tumor-infiltrating lymphocytes.

This clonotype was obtained from a male donor with prostate cancer. This specimen consisted of PBMCs, obtained before treatment. The rearrangement uses TRBV20-1 and TRBJ2-7, with D unclear. The CDR3 DNA reads as TGCAGTGCTAGGCTAGTATGGGTTGGTGAGCAGTACTTC. This encodes CSARLVWVGEQYF.